This TCR beta chain appears in the sequencing data of a study of blood T cell repertoires in COVID-19. V lost 3 bases, J lost 3 bases, and 7 bases lay in between. CDR3 length equals 12 residues. Germline lookup yields CDR1 SGHRS and CDR2 YFSETQ. Adults between roughly 18 and 90 years of age took part from fewer than 30 US areas. Clinical history as reported by participants underpinned cohort assignment. Cohort 3 donors counted as recovered after two negative PCRs, clearance, or resolved symptoms. TCRdb's copy holds only in-frame clones and misses some; the assay was immunoSEQ multiplex PCR. The profile shows approximately 300,000 clones, approximately 84% of them singletons.

The chain has TRBV5-1 and TRBJ2-7; the D gene is possibly TRBD1 (6 bases). Sequenced: PBMCs or T cells enriched from blood (not recorded which). The clonotype was recovered from a woman younger than 30 who had recovered from COVID-19. The CDR3 nucleotides read TGCGCCAGCAGCTCGGACAGCTACGAGCAGTACTTC. This gives the protein CASSSDSYEQYF.